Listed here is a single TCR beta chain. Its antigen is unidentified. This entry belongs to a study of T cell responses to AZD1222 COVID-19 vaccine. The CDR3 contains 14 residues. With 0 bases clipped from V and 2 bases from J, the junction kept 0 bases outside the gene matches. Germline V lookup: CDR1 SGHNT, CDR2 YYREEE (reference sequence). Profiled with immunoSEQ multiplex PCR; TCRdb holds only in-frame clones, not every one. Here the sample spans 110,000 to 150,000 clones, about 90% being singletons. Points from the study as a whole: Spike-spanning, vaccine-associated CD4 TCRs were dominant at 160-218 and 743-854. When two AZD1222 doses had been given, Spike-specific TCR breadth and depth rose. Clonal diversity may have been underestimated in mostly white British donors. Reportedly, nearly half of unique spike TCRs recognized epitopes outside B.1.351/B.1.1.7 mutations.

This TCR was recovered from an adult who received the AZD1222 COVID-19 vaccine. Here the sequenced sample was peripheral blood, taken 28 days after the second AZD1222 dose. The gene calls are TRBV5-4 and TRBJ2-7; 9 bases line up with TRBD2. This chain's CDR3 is CASSLGGRAYEQYF. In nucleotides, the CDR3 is TGTGCCAGCAGCTTGGGCGGGAGGGCCTACGAGCAGTACTTC.